These T cell receptor beta chains were read from a single sample in a study of blood T cell repertoires in COVID-19. The repertoire was sequenced with immunoSEQ multiplex PCR; TCRdb's copy has only in-frame clones and lacks some. The data contain roughly 380,000 clones, approximately 89% of them singletons. Sequencing used peripheral blood. These receptors all come from a woman aged 55-70 years with COVID-19, enrolled during active disease. CDR3s include the opening cysteine and the closing phenylalanine or tryptophan. A D gene is named only where the DNA matches it firmly. Only some rows state a clone size, as once, few, many or a class for expanded clones.

v_call: TRBV19; d_call: TRBD1; clone_size: NA; j_call: TRBJ2-5; cdr3_aa: CASSRGQGTQETQYF; cdr3_nt: TGTGCCAGTAGTAGAGGACAGGGGACCCAAGAGACCCAGTACTTC
v_call: TRBV9; d_call: NA; clone_size: NA; j_call: TRBJ1-3; cdr3_aa: CASSSDSSGNTIYF; cdr3_nt: TGTGCCAGCAGCTCGGACTCCTCTGGAAACACCATATATTTT
v_call: TRBV6-5; d_call: NA; clone_size: NA; j_call: TRBJ1-2; cdr3_aa: CASSYETNYGYTF; cdr3_nt: TGTGCCAGCAGTTACGAGACAAACTATGGCTACACCTTC
v_call: TRBV10-3; d_call: NA; clone_size: NA; j_call: TRBJ1-2; cdr3_aa: CAISGGIYGYTF; cdr3_nt: TGTGCCATCAGTGGAGGGATATATGGCTACACCTTC
v_call: TRBV11-1; d_call: TRBD1; clone_size: NA; j_call: TRBJ2-2; cdr3_aa: CASSPRDRETGELFF; cdr3_nt: TGTGCCAGCAGCCCCCGGGACAGGGAGACCGGGGAGCTGTTTTTT
v_call: TRBV11-2; d_call: TRBD1; clone_size: NA; j_call: TRBJ2-3; cdr3_aa: CASSLVQGWDTQYF; cdr3_nt: TGTGCCAGCAGCTTAGTACAGGGGTGGGATACGCAGTATTTT
v_call: TRBV7-6; d_call: TRBD2; clone_size: few; j_call: TRBJ2-1; cdr3_aa: CASSLETWLAGGFIYNEQFF; cdr3_nt: TGTGCCAGCAGCTTAGAAACCTGGCTAGCGGGGGGATTTATTTACAATGAGCAGTTCTTC
v_call: TRBV5-4; d_call: NA; clone_size: NA; j_call: TRBJ2-5; cdr3_aa: CASSRDSGETQYF; cdr3_nt: TGTGCCAGCAGCCGTGACAGTGGAGAGACCCAGTACTTC
v_call: TRBV18; d_call: NA; clone_size: NA; j_call: TRBJ2-5; cdr3_aa: CASSPPPAAQETQYF; cdr3_nt: TGTGCCAGCTCACCCCCCCCGGCGGCACAAGAGACCCAGTACTTC
v_call: TRBV9; d_call: NA; clone_size: NA; j_call: TRBJ2-7; cdr3_aa: CASSVTGSSYEQYF; cdr3_nt: TGTGCCAGCAGCGTAACAGGGAGCTCCTACGAGCAGTACTTC
v_call: TRBV19; d_call: NA; clone_size: NA; j_call: TRBJ1-1; cdr3_aa: CASGREAFF; cdr3_nt: TGTGCCAGTGGCCGTGAAGCTTTCTTT
v_call: TRBV9; d_call: NA; clone_size: NA; j_call: TRBJ1-2; cdr3_aa: CASSVGSQILYGYTF; cdr3_nt: TGTGCCAGCAGCGTAGGCTCACAGATCCTCTATGGCTACACCTTC
v_call: TRBV4-2; d_call: TRBD1; clone_size: NA; j_call: TRBJ2-7; cdr3_aa: CASSQDLQGREQYF; cdr3_nt: TGTGCCAGCAGCCAAGACTTACAGGGGAGAGAGCAGTACTTC
v_call: TRBV5-1; d_call: NA; clone_size: once; j_call: TRBJ1-2; cdr3_aa: CASSPTGNYGYTF; cdr3_nt: TGCGCCAGCAGCCCGACGGGAAACTATGGCTACACCTTC
v_call: TRBV5-4; d_call: NA; clone_size: NA; j_call: TRBJ2-7; cdr3_aa: CASSQGAGAGEQYF; cdr3_nt: TGTGCCAGCAGCCAGGGGGCGGGGGCTGGCGAGCAGTACTTC
v_call: TRBV2; d_call: NA; clone_size: many; j_call: TRBJ1-1; cdr3_aa: CASTLGGLGGTEAFF; cdr3_nt: TGTGCCAGCACCCTCGGAGGGTTGGGGGGTACTGAAGCTTTCTTT
v_call: TRBV4-2; d_call: TRBD1; clone_size: NA; j_call: TRBJ1-2; cdr3_aa: CASSLGTGPYGYTF; cdr3_nt: TGTGCCAGCAGCCTCGGGACAGGACCTTATGGCTACACCTTC
v_call: TRBV5-6; d_call: NA; clone_size: NA; j_call: TRBJ1-2; cdr3_aa: CASSLWQSGYTF; cdr3_nt: TGTGCCAGCAGCTTGTGGCAATCTGGCTACACCTTC
v_call: TRBV20-1; d_call: NA; clone_size: NA; j_call: TRBJ2-7; cdr3_aa: CSAEVGEQYF; cdr3_nt: TGCAGTGCCGAGGTGGGTGAGCAGTACTTC
v_call: TRBV15; d_call: NA; clone_size: NA; j_call: TRBJ2-1; cdr3_aa: CATSPPESSYNEQFF; cdr3_nt: TGTGCCACCAGCCCCCCCGAGAGCTCCTACAATGAGCAGTTCTTC
v_call: TRBV3-1/TRBV3-2; d_call: TRBD1; clone_size: once; j_call: TRBJ1-5; cdr3_aa: CASSLRGTDNQPQHF; cdr3_nt: TGTGCCAGCAGCCTCCGGGGGACAGACAATCAGCCCCAGCATTTT
v_call: TRBV19; d_call: TRBD2; clone_size: NA; j_call: TRBJ2-5; cdr3_aa: CASSRGTSGEQETQYF; cdr3_nt: TGTGCCAGTAGTAGGGGGACTAGCGGGGAGCAAGAGACCCAGTACTTC
v_call: TRBV19; d_call: NA; clone_size: NA; j_call: TRBJ1-5; cdr3_aa: CATNRKYSNQPQHF; cdr3_nt: TGTGCGACAAATCGCAAGTATAGCAATCAGCCCCAGCATTTT
v_call: TRBV6-6; d_call: NA; clone_size: NA; j_call: TRBJ2-5; cdr3_aa: CASSYGAAYSQETQYF; cdr3_nt: TGTGCCAGCAGTTACGGGGCAGCCTATTCACAAGAGACCCAGTACTTC
v_call: TRBV5-1; d_call: NA; clone_size: NA; j_call: TRBJ1-4; cdr3_aa: CASSLAGPEKLFF; cdr3_nt: TGCGCCAGCAGCTTGGCAGGGCCCGAAAAACTGTTTTTT
v_call: TRBV29-1; d_call: TRBD1; clone_size: NA; j_call: TRBJ1-2; cdr3_aa: CSDLQGGYGYTF; cdr3_nt: TGCAGCGACTTACAGGGGGGGTATGGCTACACCTTC
v_call: TRBV11-1; d_call: TRBD1; clone_size: NA; j_call: TRBJ2-7; cdr3_aa: CASSTRTGRFSEQYF; cdr3_nt: TGTGCCAGCAGCACTAGGACAGGGAGGTTCTCCGAGCAGTACTTC
v_call: TRBV9; d_call: TRBD1; clone_size: NA; j_call: TRBJ1-1; cdr3_aa: CASSSRQGLNTEAFF; cdr3_nt: TGTGCCAGCAGCTCCCGACAGGGCCTGAACACTGAAGCTTTCTTT
v_call: TRBV5-4; d_call: TRBD2; clone_size: NA; j_call: TRBJ2-3; cdr3_aa: CASSREVGGGRSTDTQYF; cdr3_nt: TGTGCCAGCAGCCGGGAGGTTGGCGGGGGGCGCAGCACAGATACGCAGTATTTT
v_call: TRBV29-1; d_call: NA; clone_size: NA; j_call: TRBJ1-4; cdr3_aa: CSVEAGSNEKLFF; cdr3_nt: TGCAGCGTTGAGGCAGGGTCGAATGAAAAACTGTTTTTT
v_call: TRBV6-5; d_call: TRBD1; clone_size: NA; j_call: TRBJ1-2; cdr3_aa: CASRGDSGSYGYTF; cdr3_nt: TGTGCCAGCAGGGGGGACAGCGGTAGCTATGGCTACACCTTC
v_call: TRBV5-1; d_call: TRBD2; clone_size: NA; j_call: TRBJ2-7; cdr3_aa: CASSLTTSGGLSSYEQYF; cdr3_nt: TGCGCCAGCAGCTTGACGACTAGCGGGGGGCTCAGCTCCTACGAGCAGTACTTC
v_call: TRBV7-8; d_call: NA; clone_size: NA; j_call: TRBJ2-3; cdr3_aa: CASSYTGMDTQYF; cdr3_nt: TGTGCCAGCAGCTACACGGGGATGGATACGCAGTATTTT
v_call: TRBV7-2; d_call: NA; clone_size: NA; j_call: TRBJ2-7; cdr3_aa: CASSLITSTYEQYF; cdr3_nt: TGTGCCAGCAGCTTAATAACTTCAACCTACGAGCAGTACTTC
v_call: TRBV6-6; d_call: TRBD1; clone_size: NA; j_call: TRBJ1-5; cdr3_aa: CASSRQGHQPQHF; cdr3_nt: TGTGCCAGCAGCCGACAGGGTCATCAGCCCCAGCATTTT
v_call: TRBV28; d_call: NA; clone_size: NA; j_call: TRBJ1-5; cdr3_aa: CASSPPTTQGKSQPQHF; cdr3_nt: TGTGCCAGCAGTCCGCCAACGACCCAGGGGAAGTCGCAGCCCCAGCATTTT
v_call: TRBV7-3; d_call: TRBD1; clone_size: once; j_call: TRBJ1-1; cdr3_aa: CASSPVGGGDNTEAFF; cdr3_nt: TGTGCCAGCAGCCCGGTCGGAGGGGGCGACAACACTGAAGCTTTCTTT
v_call: TRBV28; d_call: NA; clone_size: few; j_call: TRBJ1-2; cdr3_aa: CASSLFGGGSYGYTF; cdr3_nt: TGTGCCAGCAGTTTATTCGGTGGGGGGAGTTATGGCTACACCTTC
v_call: TRBV9; d_call: TRBD2; clone_size: once; j_call: TRBJ2-4; cdr3_aa: CASSLSGGALWNIQYF; cdr3_nt: TGTGCCAGCAGTCTTAGCGGGGGGGCATTGTGGAACATTCAGTACTTC
v_call: TRBV13; d_call: TRBD2; clone_size: NA; j_call: TRBJ2-3; cdr3_aa: CASSLGVGTSGGVSGTQYF; cdr3_nt: TGTGCCAGCAGCTTAGGAGTGGGGACTAGCGGGGGCGTTTCGGGTACGCAGTATTTT
v_call: TRBV6-1; d_call: TRBD1; clone_size: NA; j_call: TRBJ2-7; cdr3_aa: CASSESGPGGREQYF; cdr3_nt: TGTGCCAGCAGTGAATCGGGGCCAGGGGGCCGCGAGCAGTACTTC
v_call: TRBV13; d_call: TRBD1; clone_size: NA; j_call: TRBJ2-5; cdr3_aa: CASSSRDRGQETQYF; cdr3_nt: TGTGCCAGCAGCTCGAGGGACAGGGGTCAAGAGACCCAGTACTTC
v_call: TRBV19; d_call: NA; clone_size: NA; j_call: TRBJ2-1; cdr3_aa: CASSPLDSSYNEQFF; cdr3_nt: TGTGCCAGTAGTCCCCTTGACAGCTCCTACAATGAGCAGTTCTTC
v_call: TRBV14; d_call: TRBD1; clone_size: NA; j_call: TRBJ2-1; cdr3_aa: CASSQETHTGAPYNEQFF; cdr3_nt: TGTGCCAGCAGCCAAGAGACCCACACAGGGGCACCCTACAATGAGCAGTTCTTC
v_call: TRBV6-7; d_call: NA; clone_size: NA; j_call: TRBJ1-5; cdr3_aa: CASSYRSGEEGSNQPQHF; cdr3_nt: TGTGCCAGCAGTTACAGGTCAGGGGAAGAGGGTAGCAATCAGCCCCAGCATTTT
v_call: TRBV7-2; d_call: NA; clone_size: NA; j_call: TRBJ1-2; cdr3_aa: CASSLEPGAGVDGYTF; cdr3_nt: TGTGCCAGCAGCTTAGAGCCCGGGGCGGGAGTGGATGGCTACACCTTC